This entry features one TCR beta chain sequence. Its target is unknown. The entry originates in a study of Ad26.COV2.S vaccination and SARS-CoV-2 variants. V was cut by 6 bases and J by 1 base, with 9 bases left in between. CDR3 size: 13 residues. Per the germline V gene, CDR1 is ENHRY and CDR2 is SYGVKD. Treatment of the sample: about 20 received Ad26.COV2.S at low or high dose, single or two shots; about 5 received placebo; per-sample allocation not given. Sampling happened 63 days after the first vaccine or placebo injection. Profiling relied on immunoSEQ multiplex PCR, and the TCRdb table lists in-frame clones only, not all of them. Found here are some 410,000 clones, roughly 90% of them singletons; the top ten hold around 1.8%. Findings of the study overall: Vaccinees and placebo recipients showed similar non-spike TCR breadth.

The sequence came from a person aged 18-60 years who received the Ad26.COV2.S COVID-19 vaccine or a placebo. The sample here was peripheral blood, taken in a trial of Ad26.COV2.S vaccine versus placebo. The chain has TRBV10-3 and TRBJ1-1; tentatively, D is TRBD1 (5 bases). This chain's CDR3 is CAIRGTGNTEAFF. For the CDR3, the DNA is TGTGCCATCAGAGGGACGGGGAACACTGAAGCTTTCTTT.